Sequencing of this T cell receptor beta chain was carried out in a study of tumor-infiltrating lymphocytes in primary liver carcinoma. Points from the study as a whole: Tumor top-250-clone fractions significantly exceeded those of blood (p = 0.039).

CDR3 length equals 18 residues. The V gene lost 4 bases and the J gene lost 0 bases, with 19 bases spanning the gap. The germline CDR1 and CDR2 sequences are LGHNA and YSLEER. Remarks on this clonotype: The antigen is not known.

TCR beta cDNA was reverse-transcribed from about 0.45 ug of total RNA. The reaction used a constant-region primer and ProtoScript II reverse transcriptase. What produced the TCR beta libraries was three nested multiplex PCR rounds using slightly modified ARM-PCR. A C-beta reverse primer was combined with TRBV1-TRBV30 forward primers in the first two PCR rounds, and each round had approximately 9 cycles. TCRdb recomputed calls from the multiplex PCR reads with MiXCR, one row per CDR3 protein. The sample comprises approximately 45,000 distinct CDR3 sequences, roughly 74% of which are singletons, and roughly two fifths rests with the top ten. Unsorted bulk tissue of about 19-31 mg yielded co-extracted RNA and DNA.

This clonotype originated in a woman between 25 and 40 years old with primary liver carcinoma and hepatitis B virus infection. Sequencing was done on a sample of tumor-adjacent normal liver tissue. V and J are TRBV4-3 and TRBJ2-1, with D tentatively TRBD1 or TRBD2 (5 bases each). CDR3 DNA sequence: TGCGCCAGCAGCCCCACTATAGGGGACCGAGTCTCCTACAATGAGCAGTTCTTC. Translated, it gives CASSPTIGDRVSYNEQFF.